The 14 T cell receptor beta chains below all came from one sample that was sequenced in a study of chemoradiotherapy in HPV16-positive cancers. Assay used: immunoSEQ multiplex PCR; TCRdb lists only in-frame clones, some missing. This table has 10,000 to 15,000 clones, roughly 76% appearing once. The sample was gathered from a patient who underwent chemoradiotherapy. The source of these receptors is a human donor with HPV-associated anogenital cancer.

The chain is built from TRBV4-3 and TRBJ2-1; 8 nucleotides align to TRBD2. Germline V gene data show CDR1 as LGHNA and CDR2 as YSLEER. The CDR3 contains 15 residues. V was pared by 8 bases and J by 8 bases, with 14 bases of the junction left unmatched. CDR3 residues: CASRPGVAGFDEQFF. CDR3 coding DNA: TGCGCCAGCCGGCCCGGAGTAGCGGGATTTGATGAGCAGTTCTTC.

The chain combines TRBV30 with TRBJ2-2; D gene uncertain. Germline CDR1 reads GTSNPN; CDR2 reads SVGIG (reference sequence). The V end was cut by 1 base, the J end by 1 base, with 4 bases between. This CDR3 has 13 residues. In DNA form, the CDR3 reads TGTGCCTGGAGTGGTTTGAACACCGGGGAGCTGTTTTTT. This gives the protein CAWSGLNTGELFF.

The chain recombines TRBV14 with TRBJ1-1; 11 bases line up with TRBD1. In germline, CDR1 is SGHDN, CDR2 FVKESK. CDR3 size: 17 residues. With V trimmed by 4 bases and J by 5 bases, 12 bases remained unmatched. CDR3 DNA: TGTGCCAGCAGCCTGTGGGGGACAGGGGGAGTCGTGACTGAAGCTTTCTTT. Translated: CASSLWGTGGVVTEAFF.

The V call is TRBV10-3, the J call TRBJ2-5; D unclear. The assigned J gene may be wrong: the sequence end matches TRBJ2-7 better. The V gene's germline CDR1 is ENHRY and CDR2 SYGVKD. The CDR3 has 13 residues. CDR3 region: CAISEERPNEQYF. The CDR3 DNA follows: TGTGCCATCAGTGAGGAACGCCCCAACGAGCAGTACTTC.

The V call is TRBV18, the J call TRBJ1-5; 8 bases are shared with TRBD1. Germline V gene data show CDR1 as KGHSH and CDR2 as LQKENI. The V segment lost 5 bases and the J segment 7 bases; nucleotides outside the gene matches: 7. This CDR3 region has 14 residues. CDR3 sequence: CASSDDRGGQPQHF. For the CDR3, the DNA is TGTGCCAGCTCAGACGACAGGGGCGGGCAGCCCCAGCATTTT.

J is TRBJ2-1 and V is TRBV7-9; TRBD2 agrees at 13 bases. Germline values: CDR1 SEHNR, CDR2 FQNEAQ (reference sequence). The CDR3 covers 17 residues. V dropped 1 base and J dropped 4; count of bases not matched to a gene: 4. Here the CDR3 reads CASSLEEGLAGYNEQFF. CDR3 in DNA: TGTGCCAGCAGCTTAGAGGAGGGACTAGCGGGGTACAATGAGCAGTTCTTC. The variable domain in full, completed from reference TRBV7-9 and TRBJ2-1, reads DTGVSQNPRHKITKRGQNVTFRCDPISEHNRLYWYRQTLGQGPEFLTYFQNEAQLEKSRLLSDRFSAERPKGSFSTLEIQRTEQGDSAMYLCASSLEEGLAGYNEQFFGPGTRLTVL.

The CDR3 coding sequence is TGTGCCTGGAGTCCACAGTGGGGGGGCGGAGTGGCCTACGAGCAGTACTTC. This translates into CAWSPQWGGGVAYEQYF. This rearrangement joins TRBV30 to TRBJ2-5; TRBD2 is a possible D gene (7 bases). TRBJ2-7 matches the DNA end more closely, so the J call is doubtful. CDR3 length: 17 residues. Germline assignment: CDR1 GTSNPN and CDR2 SVGIG (reference sequence).

The chain employs TRBV4-2 and TRBJ2-7; 11 bases align to TRBD2. CDR3 length equals 13 residues. Unmatched junction bases numbered 6, after V lost 1 base and J lost 13 bases. Germline loops: CDR1 LGHNA, CDR2 YNFKEQ. The chain's CDR3 is CASSQGSGGDPYF. The CDR3 DNA reads TGTGCCAGCAGCCAAGGTAGCGGGGGGGACCCTTACTTC.

The rearrangement links TRBV6-1 to TRBJ2-5, with D tentatively TRBD2 (5 bases). CDR3 size: 14 residues. CDR1 is MNHNS and CDR2 is SASEGT in the germline V gene. With 2 bases removed from V and 4 bases from J, the gap between germline ends came to 11 bases. The CDR3 is CASSEQRSLETQYF. As DNA, the CDR3 is TGTGCCAGCAGTGAACAGCGGAGCCTAGAGACCCAGTACTTC.

This chain links TRBV25-1 with TRBJ2-7; D is unclear. Germline lookup yields CDR1 MGHDK and CDR2 SYGVNS. V was trimmed by 6 bases and J by 1 base, leaving 7 bases between them. The CDR3 consists of 12 residues. CDR3 nucleotide sequence: TGTGCCAGCAGGGGCGGTTCCTACGAGCAGTACTTC. This encodes CASRGGSYEQYF.

The chain employs TRBV7-9 and TRBJ2-3; D uncertain. V was pared by 6 bases and J by 0 bases, with 13 bases between. The CDR3 covers 15 residues. Germline CDR1 SEHNR, CDR2 FQNEAQ (reference sequence). Here the CDR3 reads CASSLPWPSTDTQYF. CDR3 DNA: TGTGCCAGCAGTTTACCCTGGCCGAGCACAGATACGCAGTATTTT.

The chain carries TRBV10-3 and TRBJ2-5; D is unresolved. The CDR3 consists of 14 residues. The V gene's germline CDR1 is ENHRY and CDR2 SYGVKD. V was clipped by 4 bases and J by 1 base, with 10 bases between them. The CDR3 region has the DNA TGTGCCATCAGTGGGTCATCAGCCCAAGAGACCCAGTACTTC. Encoded protein: CAISGSSAQETQYF.

The rearrangement joins TRBV7-9 to TRBJ2-1; D gene uncertain. Germline lookup yields CDR1 SEHNR and CDR2 FQNEAQ (reference sequence). The CDR3 has 12 residues. Trimming stripped 5 bases from V and 8 bases from J, with 10 bases between. CDR3 in DNA: TGTGCCAGCAGCCCCCAGGCGGATGAGCAGTTCTTC. Protein sequence: CASSPQADEQFF.

This rearrangement joins TRBV5-1 to TRBJ2-3; 9 bases match TRBD2. The V segment lost 4 bases and the J segment 2 bases; nucleotides outside the gene matches: 8. The CDR3 totals 16 residues. Germline-derived CDR1 and CDR2 are SGHRS and YFSETQ. The CDR3: CASSKATSGYTDTQYF. The CDR3 region has the DNA TGCGCCAGCAGCAAAGCGACTAGCGGATACACAGATACGCAGTATTTT.